The 5 T cell receptor beta chains below all came from one sample that was sequenced in a study of blood T cell repertoires in COVID-19. Profiling relied on immunoSEQ multiplex PCR, and the TCRdb table lists in-frame clones only, not all of them. The data show 310,000 or so clones, about 88% seen once. The specimen sequenced was PBMCs or T cells enriched from blood (not recorded which). Source of these receptors: a woman between 40 and 50 years old who had recovered from COVID-19.

This chain links TRBV9 with TRBJ2-1; D may be TRBD1 (5 bases). The CDR3 is made up of 17 amino acids. Germline loops: CDR1 SGDLS, CDR2 YYNGEE. V was trimmed by 4 bases and J by 0 bases, leaving 17 bases between them. This CDR3 reads CASSLKGLLSSYNEQFF. CDR3 sequence (DNA): TGTGCCAGCAGCCTAAAGGGGCTCCTGAGCTCCTACAATGAGCAGTTCTTC.

The genes are TRBV7-3 and TRBJ1-1; 7 bases line up with TRBD1. Germline V gene lookup returns CDR1 SGHTA and CDR2 FQGTGA. The CDR3 covers 16 residues. With 2 bases clipped from V and 3 bases from J, the junction kept 9 bases outside the gene matches. CDR3: CASSLQGAGGYTEAFF. The CDR3 coding sequence is TGTGCCAGCAGCTTACAAGGTGCAGGGGGATACACTGAAGCTTTCTTT.

V gene TRBV18 combines with J gene TRBJ1-6; TRBD1 agrees at 7 bases. The CDR3 has 14 residues. Germline CDR1 reads KGHSH; CDR2 reads LQKENI. Trimming removed 2 bases from V and 9 bases from J; junction bases left unmatched: 4. The chain's CDR3 is CASSPAGGGSPLHF. CDR3 nucleotide sequence: TGTGCCAGCTCACCAGCAGGGGGAGGTTCACCCCTCCACTTT.

The V and J genes are TRBV4-3 and TRBJ2-7; 7 bases agree with TRBD2. V lost 0 bases to trimming and J lost 3 bases; unmatched junction nucleotides: 5. Germline loops: CDR1 LGHNA, CDR2 YSLEER. This CDR3 spans 15 amino acids. CDR3 amino acids: CASSQEGGAVYEQYF. The CDR3 DNA is TGCGCCAGCAGCCAAGAGGGAGGGGCGGTCTACGAGCAGTACTTC.

V and J are TRBV19 and TRBJ2-3; no clear D gene. V was cut by 5 bases and J by 2 bases, with 11 bases left in between. Germline V gives CDR1 LNHDA, CDR2 SQIVND (reference sequence). This CDR3 has 14 residues. CDR3 region: CASSLTADTDTQYF. CDR3 DNA: TGTGCCAGTAGTTTAACGGCGGACACAGATACGCAGTATTTT.